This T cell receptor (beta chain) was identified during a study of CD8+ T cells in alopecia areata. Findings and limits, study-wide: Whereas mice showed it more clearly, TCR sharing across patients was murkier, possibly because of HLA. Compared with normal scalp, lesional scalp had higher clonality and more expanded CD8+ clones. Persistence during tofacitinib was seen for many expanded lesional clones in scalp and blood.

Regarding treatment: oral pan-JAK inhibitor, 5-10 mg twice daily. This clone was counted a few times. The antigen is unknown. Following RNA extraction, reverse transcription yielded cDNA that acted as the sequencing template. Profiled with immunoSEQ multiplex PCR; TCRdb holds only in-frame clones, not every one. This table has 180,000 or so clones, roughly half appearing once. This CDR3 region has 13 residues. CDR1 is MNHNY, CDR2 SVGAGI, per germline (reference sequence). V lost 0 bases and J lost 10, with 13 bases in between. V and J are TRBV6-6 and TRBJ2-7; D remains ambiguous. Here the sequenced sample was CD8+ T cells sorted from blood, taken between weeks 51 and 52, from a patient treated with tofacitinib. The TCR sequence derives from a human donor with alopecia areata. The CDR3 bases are TGTGCCAGCAGTTACTCCCTGGGCGGTTCCCAGTACTTC. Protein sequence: CASSYSLGGSQYF.